The sequence of this T cell receptor beta chain was determined in a study of T cell repertoires in cytomegalovirus infection. Study context: It was the public TCR beta signatures that indicated both CMV infection and matching HLA type. Study findings and constraints: The ex vivo response showed dominance by HLA-C-restricted CMV-specific TCR beta clonotypes. Individuals carrying CMV plus the relevant HLA were identified by cumulative frequency of public TCR beta families.

TCRdb passed the reads through MiXCR, listing each CDR3 protein once. The table has hundreds of thousands of distinct CDR3 sequences, about a sixth seen once. This clonotype was recorded at least ten times. Its antigen is undetermined. Trimming took off 2 bases at V and 3 bases at J, with 18 bases between the two ends. The CDR3 loop spans 17 amino acids. Per the germline V gene, CDR1 is MNHEY and CDR2 is SVGAGI. The sequencing sample was made of PBMCs. The genes are TRBV6-5 and TRBJ2-3, with D perhaps matching TRBD1 (7 bases). This sequence originates from a human donor in good health (CMV status not recorded). Some clones in this sample may be carry-over from other donors' samples. CDR3: CASSYPPQTGRTDTQYF. The CDR3, as DNA: TGTGCCAGCAGTTACCCGCCTCAGACAGGGAGGACAGATACGCAGTATTTT.